The clone carrying this T cell receptor (beta chain) was recorded at least ten times. This entry comes from a study of T cells of healthy individuals. The V gene's germline CDR1 is SGHTA and CDR2 FQGTGA. The CDR3 is made up of 14 amino acids. Deletions cut 3 bases from V and 5 bases from J, with 10 bases between. TCRdb reprocessed the 5' RACE reads with MiXCR, giving one entry per CDR3 protein. Among more than 85,000 distinct CDR3 sequences listed, 17% were seen once. V and J are TRBV7-3 and TRBJ2-2; D gene uncertain. The sequence came from a human donor in good health. The DNA of the CDR3 is TGTGCCAGCAGCTTGAACAGTCGAACCGGGGAGCTGTTTTTT. Translation gives CASSLNSRTGELFF.